One sample yielded the 21 T cell receptor beta chains listed below, sequenced in a study of read filtering for tumor transcriptome and immune sequencing. This library used roughly 400 ng RNA and molecular barcoded adaptors spanning alpha/delta and beta/gamma chains. TCRdb redid the calling of the reads with MiXCR, one entry per CDR3 protein. The sample includes roughly 130,000 distinct CDR3 sequences, around 13% of them seen just once. The specimen sequenced was a population of CD138-negative cells sorted from bone marrow. These receptor sequences come from a donor aged 40 or older with multiple myeloma.

This clonotype has ten or more counts. The chain recombines TRBV3-1 with TRBJ2-5; D perhaps matches TRBD2 (6 bases). The CDR3 has 14 residues. Germline V gene sequence: CDR1 LGHDT, CDR2 YNNKEL (reference sequence). V lost 4 bases and J lost 3, with 12 bases in between. As DNA, the CDR3 is TGTGCCAGCAGCCCAGGCGGAGGGGAAGAGACCCAGTACTTC. Translated, it gives CASSPGGGEETQYF.

There are many counts of this clonotype. The chain couples TRBV19 to TRBJ2-2; TRBD1 matches 8 bases. Germline assignment: CDR1 LNHDA and CDR2 SQIVND (reference sequence). The CDR3 loop spans 16 amino acids. V trimming: 4 bases; J trimming: 7 bases; junction bases outside the gene matches: 11. The CDR3 nucleotides are TGTGCCAGTAGTAAATCCCTCAGGGGGCAGGGCGGGGAGCTGTTTTTT. It specifies CASSKSLRGQGGELFF.

The gene calls are TRBV12-3 or TRBV12-4 and TRBJ2-3; a weak D match, TRBD1 (6 bases). The CDR3 consists of 15 residues. V was clipped by 1 base and J by 11 bases, with 19 bases between them. The CDR3 spells CASSLDRTVGAKQYF. The CDR3 DNA reads as TGTGCCAGCAGTTTAGATAGGACAGTGGGCGCGAAGCAGTATTTT.

This clonotype was recorded at least ten times. The chain has TRBV27 and TRBJ1-1; D not resolved. CDR1 and CDR2 (germline): MNHEY, SMNVEV (reference sequence). Trimming removed 3 bases from V and 2 bases from J, with 10 bases in between. There are 14 residues in the CDR3. This CDR3 reads CASSFPGSNTEAFF. Here the CDR3 DNA reads TGTGCCAGCAGTTTCCCGGGGTCTAACACTGAAGCTTTCTTT.

Worth noting for this clonotype: A much larger clone lies a single base off, so this may be a read error. In this CDR3 the conserved last residue, phenylalanine or tryptophan, is missing, so a read error is likely. This rearrangement joins TRBV12-3 or TRBV12-4 to TRBJ1-1; no clear D gene. Trimming removed 0 bases from V and 4 bases from J, with 9 bases in between. The CDR3 sequence is 14 residues long. The CDR3, as DNA: TGTGCCAGCAGTTTAGCGAGTACCGCCACTGAAGCTTTCTAT. Its protein product is CASSLASTATEAFY.

At least ten counts were recorded for this clonotype. This chain connects TRBV9 to TRBJ2-1; possible D gene TRBD1, 5 bases. Per the germline V gene, CDR1 is SGDLS and CDR2 is YYNGEE. The CDR3 runs to 14 residues. V was pared by 0 bases and J by 6 bases, with 10 bases between. The CDR3 DNA reads as TGTGCCAGCAGCGTAGGTCCCAGGGCCAATGAGCAGTTCTTC. This encodes CASSVGPRANEQFF.

The V gene is TRBV5-4, the J gene TRBJ2-2; 7 bases are a match to TRBD1. CDR1 and CDR2 (germline): SGHNT, YYREEE (reference sequence). Losses at the gene ends were 7 bases for V and 5 bases for J; bases not matched to a gene: 8. The CDR3 totals 14 residues. CDR3 protein: CASEGQGETGELFF. The CDR3 DNA reads TGTGCCAGCGAGGGGCAGGGGGAGACCGGGGAGCTGTTTTTT.

In regard to this clonotype: Lacking the conserved final phenylalanine or tryptophan, this CDR3 likely reflects a read error. The chain combines TRBV6-4 with TRBJ1-1, with a tentative D call TRBD1 (5 bases). This CDR3 is built from 13 residues. Germline CDR1 MRHNA, CDR2 SNTAGT. In nucleotides, the CDR3 is TGTGCCAGTGAGACAGCCATGAACACTGGAGCTTTCTAT. It translates to CASETAMNTGAFY.

This clonotype was counted ten times or more. CDR3 protein: CASSSGQSNQPQHF. The CDR3 nucleotides are TGTGCCAGCAGTTCGGGACAGAGCAATCAGCCCCAGCATTTT. The chain carries TRBV7-9 and TRBJ1-5; 7 bases line up with TRBD1. V shed 6 bases and J 1 base; nucleotides not matched to a gene: 3. The CDR3 runs 14 residues. The germline gives CDR1 SEHNR, CDR2 FQNEAQ (reference sequence).

Ten or more counts support this clonotype. The chain combines TRBV7-9 with TRBJ1-2; TRBD1 aligns across 7 bases. V shed 7 bases, J shed 4 bases, and the junction held 18 bases outside the gene matches. Germline-derived CDR1 and CDR2 are SEHNR and FQNEAQ (reference sequence). The CDR3 has 17 amino acids. CDR3 loop: CASIRGTGVESGYGYTF. CDR3 in DNA: TGTGCCAGCATCCGCGGTACAGGGGTAGAATCTGGCTATGGCTACACCTTC.

In its sample, this clonotype was seen a few times. One base away lies a much larger clone, so this may be a sequencing read error. The chain combines TRBV20-1 with TRBJ2-1; tentatively, D is TRBD1 or TRBD2 (5 bases each). The CDR3 has 11 amino acids. The germline CDR1 and CDR2 sequences are DFQATT and SNEGSKA (reference sequence). Trimming shortened V by 5 bases and J by 9 bases, and 11 bases separated the two germline ends. The CDR3 loop is CSAPWGSEQFF. CDR3 nucleotide sequence: TGCAGTGCTCCCTGGGGGAGTGAGCAGTTCTTC.

This clonotype appeared many times. The rearrangement joins TRBV11-2 to TRBJ2-2, with 8 nucleotides matching TRBD2. V trimming: 2 bases; J trimming: 5 bases; junction bases outside the gene matches: 7. This CDR3 is built from 16 residues. Germline loops: CDR1 SGHAT, CDR2 FQNNGV. The CDR3 reads CASSLSGRARTGELFF. In DNA form, the CDR3 reads TGTGCCAGCAGCTTATCCGGGAGGGCGAGGACCGGGGAGCTGTTTTTT.

The chain combines TRBV4-2 with TRBJ2-5; D may be TRBD2 (7 bases). V lost 8 bases, J lost 4 bases, and 26 bases lay in between. Germline loops: CDR1 LGHNA, CDR2 YNFKEQ. CDR3 length equals 17 residues. The CDR3 reads CASSRGGSRGEGETQYF. For the CDR3, the DNA is TGTGCCAGCTCGCGAGGGGGGAGTCGGGGGGAGGGAGAGACCCAGTACTTC.

Note on this clonotype: The likely explanation is a read error, given a far larger clone one base away. The chain carries TRBV11-2 and TRBJ2-1; perhaps TRBD1 as D (6 bases). The germline gives CDR1 SGHAT, CDR2 FQNNGV. The CDR3 has 13 residues. The CDR3 DNA is TGTGCCAGCAGCCAAGACAGGAACAATGAGCAGTTGTTC. As protein: CASSQDRNNEQLF.

The table lists this clonotype with many counts. The chain combines TRBV29-1 with TRBJ2-1, with 7 nucleotides matching TRBD2. The V gene's germline CDR1 is SQVTM and CDR2 ANQGSEA. CDR3 length: 15 amino acids. With 6 bases clipped from V and 6 bases from J, the junction kept 14 bases outside the gene matches. CDR3 in DNA: TGCAGCGTCACCTCCCTTGGAACTAGCGTCAATGAGCAGTTCTTC. Protein product: CSVTSLGTSVNEQFF.

This clonotype was observed at least ten times. CDR3 sequence (DNA): TGTGCCACCAGCAGGCGGGGGGTTCTCTTCACAGATACGCAGTATTTT. Translated, it gives CATSRRGVLFTDTQYF. The rearrangement joins TRBV15 to TRBJ2-3; 8 bases align to TRBD2. The CDR3 covers 16 residues. Trimming at V came to 3 bases and at J to 2 bases, leaving 7 bases not matched to a gene. Germline CDR1 LNHNV, CDR2 YYDKDF (reference sequence).

This clonotype was picked up many times. The V and J genes are TRBV3-1 and TRBJ2-1, with 9 nucleotides matching TRBD2. Trimming took 4 bases from V and 1 from J; bases not matched to a gene: 5. The CDR3 runs 16 residues. The germline CDR1 and CDR2 sequences are LGHDT and YNNKEL (reference sequence). CDR3 DNA sequence: TGTGCCAGCAGCCCGAGTCTAGCGGGATCCTACAATGAGCAGTTCTTC. It codes for CASSPSLAGSYNEQFF.

The chain recombines TRBV6-5 with TRBJ1-1, with TRBD1 identical over 7 bases. Trimming cost V 2 bases and J 5 bases; bases outside gene matches: 8. The CDR3 extends over 15 amino acids. The germline gives CDR1 MNHEY, CDR2 SVGAGI. The CDR3 loop is CASSYHTGVDTEAFF. CDR3 DNA: TGTGCCAGCAGTTACCACACAGGGGTTGATACTGAAGCTTTCTTT.

This clonotype has at least ten counts. The rearrangement links TRBV20-1 to TRBJ2-3, with 11 bases aligning to TRBD2. V was pared by 2 bases and J by 2 bases, with 9 bases of the junction left unmatched. The CDR3 is 17 residues long. Germline V CDR1 and CDR2: DFQATT, SNEGSKA (reference sequence). The CDR3 coding sequence is TGCAGTGCTAGAATACCCGGGACTAGCGGATACACAGATACGCAGTATTTT. It codes for CSARIPGTSGYTDTQYF.

Comments on this clonotype: A much larger clone sits a single nucleotide away, making a read error possible. The rearrangement uses TRBV19 and TRBJ2-1; 8 bases match TRBD2. With V trimmed by 6 bases and J by 4 bases, 5 bases remained unmatched. Per the germline V gene, CDR1 is LNHDA and CDR2 is SQIVND (reference sequence). The CDR3 covers 14 residues. Written as DNA, the CDR3 is TGTGCCAGTAGGCGGGGGGAGAGGTACAATGAGCAGTTCTTC. It yields the protein CASRRGERYNEQFF.

On this clonotype: A read error is likely, as this CDR3 ends without the conserved phenylalanine or tryptophan. The DNA is left out, because the CDR3 cannot be placed on it with certainty; the CDR3 is given as TCRdb lists it. J is TRBJ2-1 and V is TRBV20-1; the D call of TRBD2 is as the table states it, not checked on the DNA. CDR1 is DFQATT, CDR2 SNEGSKA, per germline (reference sequence). The CDR3 is 13 residues long, counting both termini. The CDR3 loop reads CSAWDFSYNEQSL.